This T cell receptor beta chain emerged from a study of CD8 T cells in Susac syndrome. The wider study: Intravenous immunoglobulin alone or corticosteroids were being given to patients with Susac syndrome at blood draw, unless they were therapy-naive.

As concerns this clonotype: Its target is not known.

With random hexamers, roughly 0.5 to 1 ug RNA was reverse transcribed. TCRdb re-analysed the immunoSEQ multiplex PCR reads in MiXCR, keeping a single row per CDR3 protein. The sample contains 200,000 or so distinct CDR3 sequences, approximately 95% of which appear only once. Per the germline V gene, CDR1 is PRHDT and CDR2 is FYEKMQ (reference sequence). The V and J ends lost 5 bases and 2 bases respectively, with 6 bases between them. CDR3 length: 13 residues. General study findings and limits: Detection of Susac-specific public clones gave under 20 in total CD8+ repertoires and about five in CD8+ TEMRA repertoires.

This TCR was sampled from a human donor with Susac syndrome. Sequenced material: CD8+ T cells from PBMCs. The chain carries TRBV13 and TRBJ2-2; possibly TRBD1 for D (5 bases). CDR3 loop: CASSGANTGELFF. In nucleotides, the CDR3 is TGTGCCAGCAGCGGGGCTAACACCGGGGAGCTGTTTTTT. The full variable domain, rest sourced from reference TRBV13 and TRBJ2-2, is AAGVIQSPRHLIKEKRETATLKCYPIPRHDTVYWYQQGPGQDPQFLISFYEKMQSDKGSIPDRFSAQQFSDYHSELNMSSLELGDSALYFCASSGANTGELFFGEGSRLTVL.